The 5 T cell receptor beta chains below were found in one sample sequenced in a study of shared clonotypes between healthy human individuals. Method: immunoSEQ multiplex PCR; TCRdb's copy keeps in-frame clones and lacks some. This sample yields a few million clones, of which over 90% are seen a single time; 0.35% to 0.45% belongs to the top ten. The sequenced sample consisted of naive CD4+ T cells from PBMCs. This sample's subset: CD45RA+ positively selected. These receptors were obtained from a man between 18 and 35 years old in good health. Some clones in this sample may be carry-over from other donors' samples.

A single count supports this clone. V and J are TRBV30 and TRBJ2-3, with D possibly matching TRBD2 (5 bases). This CDR3 is 13 amino acids long. CDR1 is GTSNPN and CDR2 is SVGIG in the germline V gene (reference sequence). V gave up 2 bases and J gave up 0 bases, with 6 bases separating them. In nucleotides, the CDR3 is TGTGCCTGGAGTCGGGGTAGCACAGATACGCAGTATTTT. As protein: CAWSRGSTDTQYF. Based on the CDR3 plus reference TRBV30 and TRBJ2-3, the full variable domain is SQTIHQWPATLVQPVGSPLSLECTVEGTSNPNLYWYRQAAGRGLQLLFYSVGIGQISSEVPQNLSASRPQDRQFILSSKKLLLSDSGFYLCAWSRGSTDTQYFGPGTRLTVL.

The CDR3 loop is CASSSFGTGELFF. The CDR3 region has the DNA TGTGCCAGCAGCTCATTTGGCACCGGGGAGCTGTTTTTT. The V gene is TRBV28, the J gene TRBJ2-2; D is ambiguous. The germline V gene encodes CDR1 MDHEN and CDR2 SYDVKM. The CDR3 sequence is 13 residues long. With 6 bases removed from V and 4 bases from J, the gap between germline ends came to 9 bases.

The V gene is TRBV10-1, the J gene TRBJ1-2, with D uncertain. Trimming cost V 0 bases and J 10 bases, with 12 bases left between them. This CDR3 has 13 amino acids. Germline V lookup: CDR1 WNHNN, CDR2 SYGVQD (reference sequence). CDR3 protein: CASSESSSTIYTF. The CDR3 bases are TGCGCCAGCAGTGAGTCGTCCTCTACGATCTACACCTTC.

This chain links TRBV6-5 with TRBJ2-1, with TRBD2 as a possible D gene (5 bases). V lost 6 bases and J lost 4, with 13 bases in between. Germline V gene sequence: CDR1 MNHEY, CDR2 SVGAGI. The CDR3 covers 14 residues. CDR3 in amino acids: CASSLALNYNEQFF. In DNA form, the CDR3 reads TGTGCCAGCAGCCTAGCCCTAAATTACAATGAGCAGTTCTTC.

Concerning this clone: The same CDR3 arises from other DNA sequences in this sample as well. The J gene is TRBJ2-1, the V gene TRBV20-1, with D perhaps matching TRBD1 (6 bases). Per germline, CDR1 DFQATT and CDR2 SNEGSKA (reference sequence). The CDR3 runs to 11 residues. The V end lost 5 bases, the J end lost 6 bases, and 8 bases lay between the germline ends. The CDR3 DNA is TGCAGTGCTCCCAGGGGCAATGAGCAGTTCTTC. Amino acids: CSAPRGNEQFF.